The clone carrying this T cell receptor (beta chain) was seen repeatedly, ten times or more. For TCR beta, libraries came from iRepertoire HTBI primers and Arm-PCR of CDR3 regions. Each CDR3 protein is one row after TCRdb ran MiXCR on the multiplex PCR reads. This table holds 400,000 to 550,000 distinct CDR3 sequences, more than 12% found once. Time point: newly diagnosed GD, antithyroid drugs for less than 3 months. The TCR library used RNA extracted from PBMCs. Patients came through an endocrinology department, and that department was in Xi'an, China. This entry is derived from a study of regulatory T cells in long-lasting Graves disease. The germline CDR1 and CDR2 sequences are SQVTM and ANQGSEA. The V and J ends lost 8 bases and 4 bases respectively, with 23 bases between them. The CDR3 loop spans 15 amino acids. These data also formed part of another study, on T cells in Graves' hyperthyroidism and ophthalmopathy.

This clonotype was obtained from a woman under 40 with Graves disease. Sequenced material: peripheral blood mononuclear cells (PBMCs), taken at new diagnosis, from a patient treated with antithyroid drugs. The V call is TRBV29-1, the J call TRBJ2-5; D is perhaps TRBD1 or TRBD2 (6 bases each). Here the CDR3 DNA reads TGCAGCTCCAACCCCACGGGAGAGGGGGGAGAGACCCAGTACTTC. It specifies CSSNPTGEGGETQYF. Looking up the rest from reference TRBV29-1 and TRBJ2-5 gives the full variable domain: SAVISQKPSRDICQRGTSLTIQCQVDSQVTMMFWYRQQPGQSLTLIATANQGSEATYESGFVIDKFPISRPNLTFSTLTVSNMSPEDSSIYLCSSNPTGEGGETQYFGPGTRLLVL.